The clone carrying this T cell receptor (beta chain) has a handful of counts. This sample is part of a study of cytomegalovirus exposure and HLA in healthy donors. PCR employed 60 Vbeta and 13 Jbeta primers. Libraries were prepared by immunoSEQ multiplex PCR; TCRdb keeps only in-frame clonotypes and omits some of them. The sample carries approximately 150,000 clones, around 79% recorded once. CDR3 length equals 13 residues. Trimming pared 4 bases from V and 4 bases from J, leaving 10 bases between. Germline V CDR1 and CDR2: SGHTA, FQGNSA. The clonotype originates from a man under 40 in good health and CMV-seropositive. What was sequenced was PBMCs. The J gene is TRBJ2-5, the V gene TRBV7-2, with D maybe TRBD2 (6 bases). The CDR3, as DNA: TGTGCCAGCAGCTCCGCAGCGGGAGAGACCCAGTACTTC. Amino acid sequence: CASSSAAGETQYF.